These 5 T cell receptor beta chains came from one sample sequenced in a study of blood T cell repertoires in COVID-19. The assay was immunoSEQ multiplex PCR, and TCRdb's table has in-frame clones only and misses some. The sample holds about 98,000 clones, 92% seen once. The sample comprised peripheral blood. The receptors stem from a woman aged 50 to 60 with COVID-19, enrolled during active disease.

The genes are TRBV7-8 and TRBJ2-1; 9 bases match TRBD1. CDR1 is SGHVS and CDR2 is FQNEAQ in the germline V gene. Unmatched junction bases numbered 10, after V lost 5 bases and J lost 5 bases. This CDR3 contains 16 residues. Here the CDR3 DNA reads TGTGCCAGCAGCGCACCACAGGGGGCGAGGCACAATGAGCAGTTCTTC. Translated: CASSAPQGARHNEQFF.

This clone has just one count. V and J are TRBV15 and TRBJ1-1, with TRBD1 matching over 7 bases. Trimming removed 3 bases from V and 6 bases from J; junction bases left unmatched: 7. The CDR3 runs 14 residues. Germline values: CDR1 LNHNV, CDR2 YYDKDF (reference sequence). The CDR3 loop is CATSRPGGRSEAFF. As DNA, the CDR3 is TGTGCCACCAGCAGGCCAGGGGGTCGGTCTGAAGCTTTCTTT.

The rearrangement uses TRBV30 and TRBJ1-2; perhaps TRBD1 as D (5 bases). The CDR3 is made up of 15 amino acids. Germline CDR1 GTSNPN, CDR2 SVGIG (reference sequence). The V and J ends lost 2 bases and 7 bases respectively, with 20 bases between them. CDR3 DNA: TGTGCCTGGAGTCCCTTGGCACGAGGCGGGGCTGGCTACACCTTC. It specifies CAWSPLARGGAGYTF.

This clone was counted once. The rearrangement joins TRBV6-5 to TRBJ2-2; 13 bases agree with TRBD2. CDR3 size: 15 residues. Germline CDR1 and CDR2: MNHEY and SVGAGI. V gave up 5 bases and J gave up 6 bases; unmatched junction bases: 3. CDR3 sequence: CASSRTSGGSGELFF. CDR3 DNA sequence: TGTGCCAGCAGTCGGACTAGCGGGGGATCCGGGGAGCTGTTTTTT.

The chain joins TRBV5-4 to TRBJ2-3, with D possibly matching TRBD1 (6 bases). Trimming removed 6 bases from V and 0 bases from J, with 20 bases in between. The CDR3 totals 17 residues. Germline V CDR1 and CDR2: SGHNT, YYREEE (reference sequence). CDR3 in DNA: TGTGCCAGCACCGTTAGTCAGGGGCAAGGTAGCACAGATACGCAGTATTTT. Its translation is CASTVSQGQGSTDTQYF. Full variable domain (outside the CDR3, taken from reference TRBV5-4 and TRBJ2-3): ETGVTQSPTHLIKTRGQQVTLRCSSQSGHNTVSWYQQALGQGPQFIFQYYREEENGRGNFPPRFSGLQFPNYSSELNVNALELDDSALYLCASTVSQGQGSTDTQYFGPGTRLTVL.